This TCR beta chain was sequenced during a study of blood T cell repertoires in COVID-19. This clone was detected many times. Germline V gene lookup returns CDR1 KGHDR and CDR2 SFDVKD. Between the trimmed V and J ends, which lost 0 bases and 6 bases, there was a span of 8 bases. The CDR3 consists of 13 residues. TCRdb's table, derived via immunoSEQ multiplex PCR, lists solely in-frame clones and lacks some. The sample lists 150,000 to 200,000 clones, 65% to 85% occurring once. The V call is TRBV24-1, the J call TRBJ2-7; D unclear. This sequence originates from a man aged 55 to 69 with active or convalescent COVID-19. Sequencing used peripheral blood. This chain's CDR3 is CATSDLRASEQYF. The CDR3 DNA is TGTGCCACCAGTGATTTGAGAGCTAGCGAGCAGTACTTC.